Presented here are 3 T cell receptor beta chains from one specimen sequenced in a study of T cell responses to AZD1222 COVID-19 vaccine. Measured with immunoSEQ multiplex PCR; TCRdb has only the in-frame clones, and not every one. The data show about 270,000 clones, with around 92% seen just once and roughly 0.6% held by the top ten. Sequenced material: peripheral blood, taken 28 days after the second AZD1222 dose. These receptors were collected from an adult who received the AZD1222 COVID-19 vaccine.

The chain employs TRBV25-1 and TRBJ1-6; possibly TRBD1 for D (6 bases). Germline lookup yields CDR1 MGHDK and CDR2 SYGVNS. Trimming pared 3 bases from V and 7 bases from J, leaving 16 bases between. The CDR3 is 16 residues long. The CDR3 DNA reads as TGTGCCAGCAGTGACGTTGGGACACTTTCAAATTCACCCCTCCACTTT. Translating it yields CASSDVGTLSNSPLHF.

This clone was seen more than once but under ten times. The chain links TRBV3-1 (or the pseudogene TRBV3-2) to TRBJ1-2, with D possibly being TRBD1 (5 bases). V dropped 3 bases and J dropped 4 bases, with 18 bases sitting between them. The CDR3 covers 16 residues. Germline lookup yields CDR1 LGHDT and CDR2 YNNKEL (reference sequence). CDR3 loop: CASSHTPGRGPYGYTF. In DNA form, the CDR3 reads TGTGCCAGCAGCCATACCCCGGGGAGGGGACCCTATGGCTACACCTTC.

The rearrangement uses TRBV19 and TRBJ1-2, with D maybe TRBD1 (6 bases). V was trimmed by 7 bases and J by 6 bases, leaving 21 bases between them. Germline V gene sequence: CDR1 LNHDA, CDR2 SQIVND (reference sequence). This CDR3 is built from 15 residues. DNA for the CDR3: TGTGCCAGTATATCCGCCAGGGGAATGTGGAATGGCTACACCTTC. The encoded protein is CASISARGMWNGYTF. Filled out from reference TRBV19 and TRBJ1-2, the complete variable domain reads DGGITQSPKYLFRKEGQNVTLSCEQNLNHDAMYWYRQDPGQGLRLIYYSQIVNDFQKGDIAEGYSVSREKKESFPLTVTSAQKNPTAFYLCASISARGMWNGYTFGSGTRLTVV.